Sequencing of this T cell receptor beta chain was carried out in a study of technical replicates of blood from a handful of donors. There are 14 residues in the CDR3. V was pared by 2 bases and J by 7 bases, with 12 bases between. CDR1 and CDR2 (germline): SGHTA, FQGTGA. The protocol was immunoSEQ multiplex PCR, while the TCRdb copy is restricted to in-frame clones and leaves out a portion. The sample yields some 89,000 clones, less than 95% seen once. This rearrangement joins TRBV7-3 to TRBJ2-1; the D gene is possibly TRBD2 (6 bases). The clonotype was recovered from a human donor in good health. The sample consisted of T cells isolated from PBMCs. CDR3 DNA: TGTGCCAGCAGCTTAGGAGGGCCGTGGAATGAGCAGTTCTTC. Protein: CASSLGGPWNEQFF.